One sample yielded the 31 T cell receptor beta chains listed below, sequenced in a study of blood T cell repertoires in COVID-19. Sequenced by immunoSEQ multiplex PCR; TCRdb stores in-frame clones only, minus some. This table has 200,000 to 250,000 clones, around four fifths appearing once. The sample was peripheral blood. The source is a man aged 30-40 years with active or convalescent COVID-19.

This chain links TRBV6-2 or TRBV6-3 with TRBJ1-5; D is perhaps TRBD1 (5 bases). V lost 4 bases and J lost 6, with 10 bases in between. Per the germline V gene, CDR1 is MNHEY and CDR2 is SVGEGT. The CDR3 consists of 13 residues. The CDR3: CASSSQGGQPQHF. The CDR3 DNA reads TGTGCCAGCAGTTCCCAGGGAGGTCAGCCCCAGCATTTT.

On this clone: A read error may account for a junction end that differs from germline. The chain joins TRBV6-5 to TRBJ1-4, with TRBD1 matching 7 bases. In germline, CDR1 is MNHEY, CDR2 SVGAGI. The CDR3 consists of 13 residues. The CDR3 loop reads CAATGTAKEKLFF. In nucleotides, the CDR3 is TGTGCCGCTACCGGGACAGCTAAGGAAAAACTGTTTTTT.

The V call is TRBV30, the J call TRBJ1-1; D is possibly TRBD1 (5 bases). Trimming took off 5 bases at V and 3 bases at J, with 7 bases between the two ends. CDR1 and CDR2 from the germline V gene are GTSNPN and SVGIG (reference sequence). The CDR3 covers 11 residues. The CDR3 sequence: CAWGAHTEAFF. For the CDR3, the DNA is TGTGCCTGGGGGGCACACACTGAAGCTTTCTTT.

The CDR3 here is CASSRRTGRKGNTIYF. The DNA for the CDR3 is TGTGCCAGCAGCAGGAGGACAGGGCGGAAGGGAAACACCATATATTTT. The chain employs TRBV9 and TRBJ1-3, with 8 bases identical to TRBD1. V gave up 4 bases and J gave up 4 bases; unmatched junction bases: 10. The V gene's germline CDR1 is SGDLS and CDR2 YYNGEE. There are 16 residues in the CDR3.

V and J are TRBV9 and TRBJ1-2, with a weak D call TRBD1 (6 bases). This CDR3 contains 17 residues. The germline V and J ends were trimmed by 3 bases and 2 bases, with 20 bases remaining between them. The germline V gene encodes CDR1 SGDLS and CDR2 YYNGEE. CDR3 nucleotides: TGTGCCAGCAGCGCGGATTTACAGGGTGTTGTGAACTATGGCTACACCTTC. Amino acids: CASSADLQGVVNYGYTF.

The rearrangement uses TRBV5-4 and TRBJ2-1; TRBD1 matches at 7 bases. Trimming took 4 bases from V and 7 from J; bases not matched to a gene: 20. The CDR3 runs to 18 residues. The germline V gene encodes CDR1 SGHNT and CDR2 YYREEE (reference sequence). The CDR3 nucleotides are TGTGCCAGCAGCCCCTCCGGAAGGGGGCGAGGGTTAGCGAATGAGCAGTTCTTC. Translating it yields CASSPSGRGRGLANEQFF.

For the CDR3, the DNA is TGTGCCAGCAGCCAGACCACAGGGCTTCCCCTCCACTTT. Translated, it gives CASSQTTGLPLHF. The chain is built from TRBV7-8 and TRBJ1-6; D is perhaps TRBD1 (6 bases). This CDR3 spans 13 amino acids. V was trimmed by 5 bases and J by 13 bases, leaving 15 bases between them. The V gene's germline CDR1 is SGHVS and CDR2 FQNEAQ. Looking up the rest from reference TRBV7-8 and TRBJ1-6 gives the full variable domain: GAGVSQSPRYKVAKRGQDVALRCDPISGHVSLFWYQQALGQGPEFLTYFQNEAQLDKSGLPSDRFFAERPEGSVSTLKIQRTQQEDSAVYLCASSQTTGLPLHFGNGTRLTVT.

CDR3 nucleotides: TGTGCCAGCAGTGGACTAGCGGGGGTACTAGCCAAAAACATTCAGTACTTC. Protein product: CASSGLAGVLAKNIQYF. J is TRBJ2-4 and V is TRBV6-1, with 12 positions matching TRBD2. CDR3 size: 17 residues. CDR1 MNHNS and CDR2 SASEGT come from the germline V gene. The trim removed 4 bases at V and 0 bases at J, leaving 4 bases unmatched.

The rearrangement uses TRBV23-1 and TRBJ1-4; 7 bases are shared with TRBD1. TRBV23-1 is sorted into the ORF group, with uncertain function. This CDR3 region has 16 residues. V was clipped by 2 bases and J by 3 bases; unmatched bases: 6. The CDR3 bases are TGCGCCAGCAGTCAACACTCCGGGACAGCTAATGAAAAACTGTTTTTT. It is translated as CASSQHSGTANEKLFF.

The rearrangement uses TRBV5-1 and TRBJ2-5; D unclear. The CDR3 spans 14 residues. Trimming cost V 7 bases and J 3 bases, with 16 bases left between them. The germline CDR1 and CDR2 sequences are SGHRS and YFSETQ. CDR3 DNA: TGCGCCAGCGGTATGACTGAGGTTAAAGAGACCCAGTACTTC. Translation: CASGMTEVKETQYF.

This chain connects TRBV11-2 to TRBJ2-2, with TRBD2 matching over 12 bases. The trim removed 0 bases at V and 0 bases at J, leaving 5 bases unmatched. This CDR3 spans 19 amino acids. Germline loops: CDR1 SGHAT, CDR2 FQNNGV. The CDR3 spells CASSLEASGGASNTGELFF. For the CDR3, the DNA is TGTGCCAGCAGCTTAGAGGCTAGCGGGGGGGCCTCGAACACCGGGGAGCTGTTTTTT.

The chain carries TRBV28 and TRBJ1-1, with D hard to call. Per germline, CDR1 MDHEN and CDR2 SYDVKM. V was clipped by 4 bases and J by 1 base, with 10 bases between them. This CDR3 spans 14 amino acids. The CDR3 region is CASSSWAGNTEAFF. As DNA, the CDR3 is TGTGCCAGCAGTTCCTGGGCGGGGAACACTGAAGCTTTCTTT.

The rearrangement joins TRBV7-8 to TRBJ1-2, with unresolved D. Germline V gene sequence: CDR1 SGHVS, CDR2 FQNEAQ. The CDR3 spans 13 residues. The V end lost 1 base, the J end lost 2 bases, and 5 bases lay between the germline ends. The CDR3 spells CASSLERNYGYTF. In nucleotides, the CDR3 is TGTGCCAGCAGCTTAGAGAGGAACTATGGCTACACCTTC.

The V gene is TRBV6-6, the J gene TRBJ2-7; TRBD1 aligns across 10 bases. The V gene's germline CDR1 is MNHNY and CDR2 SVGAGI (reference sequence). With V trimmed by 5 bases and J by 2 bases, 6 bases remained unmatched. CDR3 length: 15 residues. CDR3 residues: CASSPGGTGAYEQYF. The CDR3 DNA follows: TGTGCCAGCAGTCCCGGAGGGACAGGGGCCTACGAGCAGTACTTC.

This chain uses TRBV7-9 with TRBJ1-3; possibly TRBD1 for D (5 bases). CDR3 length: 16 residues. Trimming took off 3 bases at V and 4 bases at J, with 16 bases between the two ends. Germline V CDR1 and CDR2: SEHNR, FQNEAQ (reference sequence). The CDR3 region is CASSFDSRIGGNTIYF. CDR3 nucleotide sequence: TGTGCCAGCAGCTTCGACAGTCGGATCGGGGGAAACACCATATATTTT.

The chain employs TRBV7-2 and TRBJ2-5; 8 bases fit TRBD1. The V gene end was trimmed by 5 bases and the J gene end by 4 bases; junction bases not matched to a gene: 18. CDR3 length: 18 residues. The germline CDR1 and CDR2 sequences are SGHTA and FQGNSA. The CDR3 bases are TGTGCCAGCAGCCTCTATGGGGCCCGACAGGGGCGGGGAGAGACCCAGTACTTC. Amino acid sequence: CASSLYGARQGRGETQYF.

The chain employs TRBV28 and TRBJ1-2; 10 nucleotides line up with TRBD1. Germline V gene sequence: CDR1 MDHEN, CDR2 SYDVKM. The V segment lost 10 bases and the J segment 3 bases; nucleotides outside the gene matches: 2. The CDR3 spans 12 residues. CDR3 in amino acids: CATGTGDYGYTF. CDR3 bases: TGTGCCACCGGGACAGGGGACTATGGCTACACCTTC.

DNA of the CDR3: TGTGCCACCACCCCCGACAGACACAATGAAGCTTTCTTT. This codes for CATTPDRHNEAFF. The chain uses TRBV24-1 and TRBJ1-1; tentatively, D is TRBD1 (5 bases). The CDR3 extends over 13 amino acids. Germline V lookup: CDR1 KGHDR, CDR2 SFDVKD. Trimming removed 8 bases at V and 7 bases at J, with 16 bases between.

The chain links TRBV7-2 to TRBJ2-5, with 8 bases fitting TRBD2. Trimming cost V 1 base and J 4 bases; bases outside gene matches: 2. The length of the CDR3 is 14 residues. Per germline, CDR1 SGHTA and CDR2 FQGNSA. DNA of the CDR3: TGTGCCAGCAGCTTAGGAAGCGGGGGAGAGACCCAGTACTTC. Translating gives CASSLGSGGETQYF.

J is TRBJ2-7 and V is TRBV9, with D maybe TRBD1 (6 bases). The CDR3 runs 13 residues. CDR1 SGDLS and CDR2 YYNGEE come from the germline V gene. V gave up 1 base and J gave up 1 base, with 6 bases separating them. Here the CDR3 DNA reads TGTGCCAGCAGCGTACAGGGGTCCTACGAGCAGTACTTC. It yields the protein CASSVQGSYEQYF.

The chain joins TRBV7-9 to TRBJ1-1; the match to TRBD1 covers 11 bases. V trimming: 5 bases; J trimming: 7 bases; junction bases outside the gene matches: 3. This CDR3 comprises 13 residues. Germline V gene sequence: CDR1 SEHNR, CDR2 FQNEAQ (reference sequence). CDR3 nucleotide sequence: TGTGCCAGCAGCCTGGGGACAGGGGGTGAAGCTTTCTTT. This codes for CASSLGTGGEAFF.

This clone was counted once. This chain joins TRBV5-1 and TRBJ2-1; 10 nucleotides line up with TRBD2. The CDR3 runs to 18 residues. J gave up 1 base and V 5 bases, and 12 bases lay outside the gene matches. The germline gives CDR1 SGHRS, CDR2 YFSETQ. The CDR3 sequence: CASRKRASGSLSYNEQFF. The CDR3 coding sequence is TGCGCCAGCAGAAAGAGGGCTAGCGGGAGTTTATCCTACAATGAGCAGTTCTTC.

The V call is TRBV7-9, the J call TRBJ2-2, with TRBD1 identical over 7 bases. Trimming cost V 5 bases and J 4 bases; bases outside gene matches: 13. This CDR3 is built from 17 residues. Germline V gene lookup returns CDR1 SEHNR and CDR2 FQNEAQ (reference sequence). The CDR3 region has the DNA TGTGCCAGCAGCAATAGAAGTAGACAGGGTCCCACCGGGGAGCTGTTTTTT. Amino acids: CASSNRSRQGPTGELFF.

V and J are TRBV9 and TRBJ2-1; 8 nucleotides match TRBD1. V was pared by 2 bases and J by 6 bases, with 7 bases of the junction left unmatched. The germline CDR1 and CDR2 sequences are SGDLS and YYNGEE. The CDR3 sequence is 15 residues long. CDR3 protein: CASSVRQGTSNEQFF. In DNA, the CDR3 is TGTGCCAGCAGCGTCCGACAGGGGACCTCCAATGAGCAGTTCTTC.

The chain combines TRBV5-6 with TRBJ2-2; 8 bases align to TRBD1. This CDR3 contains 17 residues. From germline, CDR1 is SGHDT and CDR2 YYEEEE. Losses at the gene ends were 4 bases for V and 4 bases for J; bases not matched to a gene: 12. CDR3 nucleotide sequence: TGTGCCAGCAGCCCCGTTACCGGCAGGGGGCCCACCGGGGAGCTGTTTTTT. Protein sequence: CASSPVTGRGPTGELFF.

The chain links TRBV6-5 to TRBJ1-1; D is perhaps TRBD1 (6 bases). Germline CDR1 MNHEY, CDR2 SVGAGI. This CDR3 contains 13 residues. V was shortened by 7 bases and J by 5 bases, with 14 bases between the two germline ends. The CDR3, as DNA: TGTGCCAGCACCAGGGGTCCAGGGACTGAAGCTTTCTTT. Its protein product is CASTRGPGTEAFF.

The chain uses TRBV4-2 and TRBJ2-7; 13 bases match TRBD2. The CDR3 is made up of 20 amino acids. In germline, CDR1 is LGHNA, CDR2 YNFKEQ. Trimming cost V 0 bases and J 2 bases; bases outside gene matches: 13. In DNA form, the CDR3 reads TGTGCCAGCAGCCAAGAGGTCGGACTAGCGGGAGTGGAGGGGCCCTACGAGCAGTACTTC. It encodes CASSQEVGLAGVEGPYEQYF.

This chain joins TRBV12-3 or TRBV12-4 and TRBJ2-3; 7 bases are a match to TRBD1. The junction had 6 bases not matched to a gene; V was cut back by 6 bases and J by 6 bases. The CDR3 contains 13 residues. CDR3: CASRVTGVDTQYF. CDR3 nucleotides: TGTGCCAGCAGGGTTACAGGGGTGGATACGCAGTATTTT.

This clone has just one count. The CDR3: CASSLKASGTDTQYF. CDR3 nucleotide sequence: TGTGCCAGCAGCTTGAAGGCTAGCGGCACAGATACGCAGTATTTT. The chain combines TRBV5-4 with TRBJ2-3; possibly TRBD2 for D (6 bases). Trimming stripped 1 base from V and 1 base from J, with 10 bases between. This CDR3 contains 15 residues. Germline CDR1 and CDR2: SGHNT and YYREEE (reference sequence).

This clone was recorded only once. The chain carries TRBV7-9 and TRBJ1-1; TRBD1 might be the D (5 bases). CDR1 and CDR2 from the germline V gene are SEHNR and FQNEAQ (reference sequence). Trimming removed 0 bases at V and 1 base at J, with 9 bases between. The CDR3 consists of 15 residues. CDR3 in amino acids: CASSLAPTANTEAFF. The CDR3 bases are TGTGCCAGCAGCTTAGCCCCGACAGCGAACACTGAAGCTTTCTTT.

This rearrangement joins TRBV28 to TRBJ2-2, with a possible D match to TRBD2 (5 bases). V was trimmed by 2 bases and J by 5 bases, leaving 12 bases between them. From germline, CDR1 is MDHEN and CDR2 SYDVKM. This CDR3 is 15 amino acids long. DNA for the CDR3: TGTGCCAGCAGTTTAAACGGGGTTGGGACCGGGGAGCTGTTTTTT. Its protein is CASSLNGVGTGELFF.